This T cell receptor (beta chain) was retrieved from a study of blood T cell repertoires in COVID-19. Overall study context: Collection of acute and convalescent COVID-19 samples took place in the United States, Italy and Spain.

The assay was immunoSEQ multiplex PCR, and TCRdb's table has in-frame clones only and misses some. The sample records about 280,000 clones, 85% being singletons. The source is a man aged 50-60 years with active or convalescent COVID-19. Sequenced input: peripheral blood.

Written as DNA, the CDR3 is TGTGCCAGCAGTGGGGGAAGCGGACGACAAGAGACCCAGTACTTC. Its protein is CASSGGSGRQETQYF. The chain is built from TRBV2 and TRBJ2-5, with D possibly matching TRBD2 (5 bases). The CDR3 covers 15 residues. The V gene's germline CDR1 is SNHLY and CDR2 FYNNEI. V was clipped by 4 bases and J by 2 bases, with 14 bases between them.